These 27 T cell receptor beta chains share one sample of origin, sequenced in a study of blood T cell repertoires in COVID-19. Profiled with immunoSEQ multiplex PCR; TCRdb holds only in-frame clones, not every one. The data hold tens of thousands of clones, with 75% to 90% observed a single time. The sequencing sample was made of peripheral blood. The receptors were sampled from a woman older than 75 with active or convalescent COVID-19.

The chain joins TRBV6-6 to TRBJ2-3; D may be TRBD2 (5 bases). Germline V CDR1 and CDR2: MNHNY, SVGAGI (reference sequence). The V end was cut by 5 bases, the J end by 3 bases, with 9 bases between. The length of the CDR3 is 13 residues. The chain's CDR3 is CASSPPGTDTQYF. CDR3 nucleotides: TGTGCCAGCAGTCCTCCGGGGACAGATACGCAGTATTTT.

This sequence joins TRBV3-1 (or the pseudogene TRBV3-2) and TRBJ1-2; no reliable D call. Germline loops: CDR1 LGHDT, CDR2 YNNKEL (reference sequence). The CDR3 has 14 amino acids. V lost 0 bases and J 8 bases, leaving 13 bases between the germline ends. DNA of the CDR3: TGTGCCAGCAGCCAAGATGAAAGGGCGGGCGGCTACACCTTC. Its translation: CASSQDERAGGYTF.

This chain links TRBV18 with TRBJ2-7; 11 bases line up with TRBD2. The V and J ends lost 3 bases and 3 bases, in that order; junction bases with no gene match: 1. Germline lookup yields CDR1 KGHSH and CDR2 LQKENI. The CDR3 has 14 amino acids. The CDR3 loop reads CASSPGLAGYEQYF. In DNA, the CDR3 is TGTGCCAGCTCACCCGGACTAGCGGGCTACGAGCAGTACTTC.

This sequence joins TRBV7-2 and TRBJ2-2; D possibly corresponds to TRBD1 (6 bases). The CDR3 has 16 residues. The V end lost 5 bases, the J end lost 3 bases, and 16 bases lay between the germline ends. Germline values: CDR1 SGHTA, CDR2 FQGNSA. The DNA for the CDR3 is TGTGCCAGCAGCCTTCAGGGGCGTCGGGACACCGGGGAGCTGTTTTTT. Its protein product is CASSLQGRRDTGELFF.

This clone was observed a few times. J is TRBJ1-1 and V is TRBV5-4; unclear D gene. V shed 1 base and J shed 1 base, with 5 bases lying between them. This CDR3 region has 13 residues. The germline CDR1 and CDR2 sequences are SGHNT and YYREEE (reference sequence). For the CDR3, the DNA is TGTGCCAGCAGCTTGACAGCGAACACTGAAGCTTTCTTT. Translation gives CASSLTANTEAFF.

The V call is TRBV5-6, the J call TRBJ1-5; D is unclear. This CDR3 comprises 13 residues. Trimming pared 4 bases from V and 9 bases from J, leaving 14 bases between. Germline CDR1 SGHDT, CDR2 YYEEEE. CDR3 sequence: CASSSQAALPQHF. CDR3 nucleotides: TGTGCCAGCAGCAGTCAGGCTGCGTTGCCCCAGCATTTT.

The rearrangement joins TRBV9 to TRBJ1-3; 7 bases line up with TRBD1. Per germline, CDR1 SGDLS and CDR2 YYNGEE. V was pared by 4 bases and J by 4 bases, with 8 bases of the junction left unmatched. The length of the CDR3 is 15 residues. The CDR3, as DNA: TGTGCCAGCAGCCCGGACAGGCTGGGCGGAAACACCATATATTTT. It codes for CASSPDRLGGNTIYF.

This chain uses TRBV6-4 with TRBJ2-3, with 16 positions matching TRBD2. The CDR3 length is 16 residues. CDR1 is MRHNA, CDR2 SNTAGT, per germline. V trimming: 3 bases; J trimming: 5 bases; junction bases outside the gene matches: 2. CDR3 bases: TGTGCCAGCAGTGAGGGACTAGCGGGGGGGCTAGATACGCAGTATTTT. This gives the protein CASSEGLAGGLDTQYF.

This clone was seen more than once but under ten times. The chain carries TRBV7-9 and TRBJ1-3; no clear D gene. CDR1 is SEHNR, CDR2 FQNEAQ, per germline (reference sequence). The CDR3 loop spans 17 amino acids. V was trimmed by 6 bases and J by 4 bases, leaving 22 bases between them. The CDR3 here is CASRRLWTLVLGNTIYF. As DNA, the CDR3 is TGTGCCAGCAGACGACTATGGACGTTGGTGTTGGGAAACACCATATATTTT.

The chain has TRBV19 and TRBJ2-3; TRBD2 agrees at 10 bases. The CDR3 has 13 amino acids. V was pared by 8 bases and J by 2 bases, with 1 base of the junction left unmatched. Looked up from germline, CDR1 is LNHDA and CDR2 is SQIVND (reference sequence). The CDR3 DNA sequence: TGTGCCAGTCTAGCGGGAGACACAGATACGCAGTATTTT. Encoded protein: CASLAGDTDTQYF.

This chain joins TRBV12-3 or TRBV12-4 and TRBJ1-1; possible D gene TRBD1, 5 bases. The germline V and J ends were trimmed by 0 bases and 11 bases, with 13 bases remaining between them. CDR3 length: 13 residues. For the CDR3, the DNA is TGTGCCAGCAGTTTAGCGGGTCAGGGTTGGGCTTTCTTT. Translation: CASSLAGQGWAFF.

The table lists this clone with a few counts. The chain links TRBV12-3 or TRBV12-4 to TRBJ1-6; D remains ambiguous. V was cut by 3 bases and J by 8 bases, with 8 bases left in between. The CDR3 is 13 residues long. CDR3 sequence: CASSLGTYSPLHF. The CDR3 bases are TGTGCCAGCAGTTTGGGCACCTATTCACCCCTCCACTTT.

There are a few counts of this clone. The CDR3 DNA sequence: TGCGCCAGCATGGCAGGAAGTTTTAACGAGCAGTACTTC. It translates to CASMAGSFNEQYF. The J gene is TRBJ2-7, the V gene TRBV5-1; no firm D call. Trimming took 6 bases from V and 5 from J, leaving 15 bases between them. This CDR3 contains 13 residues. The germline CDR1 and CDR2 sequences are SGHRS and YFSETQ.

This clone appeared a single time. The chain recombines TRBV4-1 with TRBJ2-2, with D perhaps TRBD2 (6 bases). The CDR3 consists of 17 residues. The V end lost 0 bases, the J end lost 6 bases, and 17 bases lay between the germline ends. In germline, CDR1 is MGHRA, CDR2 YSYEKL. The CDR3 DNA reads TGCGCCAGCAGCCAAGATGGTCTGGGGGGTAGGGCCGGGGAGCTGTTTTTT. It is translated as CASSQDGLGGRAGELFF.

DNA of the CDR3: TGTGCCACCAGTGTAGGTAGCGGGACGTTCGGGGAGCTGTTTTTT. This gives the protein CATSVGSGTFGELFF. The chain uses TRBV24-1 and TRBJ2-2; 8 bases match TRBD2. CDR1 and CDR2 (germline): KGHDR, SFDVKD. The CDR3 sequence is 15 residues long. With 5 bases clipped from V and 7 bases from J, the junction kept 8 bases outside the gene matches.

The chain is built from TRBV30 and TRBJ2-3; D is possibly TRBD1 (5 bases). V lost 3 bases and J lost 0, with 10 bases in between. The CDR3 extends over 14 amino acids. Germline values: CDR1 GTSNPN, CDR2 SVGIG (reference sequence). The DNA of the CDR3 is TGTGCCTGGAGAGGGGCGGAAAGCACAGATACGCAGTATTTT. As protein: CAWRGAESTDTQYF.

As DNA, the CDR3 is TGTGCCAGCAGTTCCTGGCGGAGCACAGATACGCAGTATTTT. Translation gives CASSSWRSTDTQYF. This chain links TRBV6-6 with TRBJ2-3; D unresolved. Germline lookup yields CDR1 MNHNY and CDR2 SVGAGI (reference sequence). Trimming pared 4 bases from V and 0 bases from J, leaving 8 bases between. CDR3 size: 14 residues.

The J gene is TRBJ2-3, the V gene TRBV7-8, with TRBD2 matching over 8 bases. With 5 bases clipped from V and 4 bases from J, the junction kept 11 bases outside the gene matches. The CDR3 extends over 16 amino acids. Looked up from germline, CDR1 is SGHVS and CDR2 is FQNEAQ. CDR3 residues: CASSPGGGLVADTQYF. The CDR3, as DNA: TGTGCCAGCAGCCCCGGTGGGGGACTAGTTGCAGATACGCAGTATTTT.

The V call is TRBV5-1, the J call TRBJ2-2, with D possibly TRBD2 on 6 matching bases. This CDR3 is built from 17 residues. The ends were cut back, 4 bases at V and 0 bases at J, with 16 bases in the middle. Per germline, CDR1 SGHRS and CDR2 YFSETQ. CDR3 coding DNA: TGCGCCAGCAGCAGTCCAAAGGGCGGGACGAACACCGGGGAGCTGTTTTTT. Its protein product is CASSSPKGGTNTGELFF.

CDR3 bases: TGTGCCAGCAGCGGCACGGACAGGGAGGTTGGAGGCTACACCTTC. Protein: CASSGTDREVGGYTF. This chain uses TRBV7-2 with TRBJ1-2; 8 nucleotides agree with TRBD1. V lost 5 bases, J lost 8 bases, and 13 bases stayed unmatched. The CDR3 extends over 15 amino acids. Germline V gene data show CDR1 as SGHTA and CDR2 as FQGNSA.

The gene calls are TRBV9 and TRBJ2-7, with D tentatively TRBD1 (6 bases). Trimming cost V 4 bases and J 2 bases, with 16 bases left between them. This CDR3 has 15 amino acids. Germline V gene sequence: CDR1 SGDLS, CDR2 YYNGEE. CDR3 sequence reads: CASSPTQGGTYEQYF. The CDR3 DNA is TGTGCCAGCAGCCCGACACAGGGCGGTACCTACGAGCAGTACTTC.

The chain has TRBV2 and TRBJ1-1; 9 bases agree with TRBD1. Germline assignment: CDR1 SNHLY and CDR2 FYNNEI. This CDR3 is built from 15 residues. The V segment lost 8 bases and the J segment 6 bases; nucleotides outside the gene matches: 13. The CDR3 loop is CASDRDRAINAEAFF. The CDR3 bases are TGTGCCAGCGACCGGGACAGGGCCATTAACGCTGAAGCTTTCTTT.

V and J are TRBV2 and TRBJ1-3, with TRBD1 identical over 8 bases. CDR1 and CDR2 from the germline V gene are SNHLY and FYNNEI. Losses at the gene ends were 4 bases for V and 2 bases for J; bases not matched to a gene: 4. The CDR3 contains 15 residues. CDR3 amino acids: CASSAQGDAGNTIYF. Here the CDR3 DNA reads TGTGCCAGCAGTGCACAGGGGGACGCTGGAAACACCATATATTTT.

The V and J genes are TRBV5-4 and TRBJ2-3, with D maybe TRBD2 (7 bases). The V and J ends lost 4 bases and 0 bases respectively, with 12 bases between them. The length of the CDR3 is 15 residues. Germline V CDR1 and CDR2: SGHNT, YYREEE (reference sequence). The chain's CDR3 is CASSGRGGSTDTQYF. The CDR3 DNA is TGTGCCAGCAGCGGTAGGGGGGGTAGCACAGATACGCAGTATTTT.

This chain connects TRBV9 to TRBJ1-6, with D perhaps matching TRBD1 (5 bases). V lost 3 bases and J 7 bases, leaving 11 bases between the germline ends. CDR3 length: 14 amino acids. Germline-derived CDR1 and CDR2 are SGDLS and YYNGEE. CDR3 loop: CASSGGRTNSPLHF. The DNA for the CDR3 is TGTGCCAGCAGCGGGGGCAGGACGAATTCACCCCTCCACTTT.

With respect to this clone: The junction departs from the called germline gene at one end, perhaps through a read error. The V gene is TRBV6-1, the J gene TRBJ1-2, with D possibly matching TRBD1 (6 bases). Germline V CDR1 and CDR2: MNHNS, SASEGT. The CDR3 contains 13 residues. The CDR3 region has the DNA TGTGCCAGCTGTGACAGGATGGACTATGGCTACACCTTC. Residues: CASCDRMDYGYTF.

V usage is TRBV11-1 and J usage is TRBJ2-1, with 8 bases matching TRBD2. Germline V gene sequence: CDR1 SGHAT, CDR2 FQDESV (reference sequence). The CDR3 sequence is 16 residues long. Trimming cost V 2 bases and J 2 bases; bases outside gene matches: 5. Here the CDR3 reads CASSLFRGGTYNEQFF. Here the CDR3 DNA reads TGTGCCAGCAGCTTATTCCGGGGGGGGACCTACAATGAGCAGTTCTTC.